The 29 T cell receptor beta chains given below trace back to one sample, sequenced in a study of CD8 T cells in ankylosing spondylitis (TCRdb year 2017). Libraries came from 5' RACE. Sequencing relied on an Illumina HiSeq 2500. TCRdb handled the public reads itself, with Q25 trimming in fastp and clone calling in MiXCR, and kept productive beta chains. Rows merge per CDR3 protein into single entries with the most common DNA and genes. The sample table holds 120,000 to 150,000 distinct CDR3 sequences, of which 6.5% to 8.5% were seen once. Clones ranked in the top ten supply about 7.1% of the sample. Material for sequencing was synovial fluid, either unsorted or a sorted T cell fraction (not recorded which). Every receptor here comes from a male donor with ankylosing spondylitis.

This clonotype was seen more than once but under ten times. The chain combines TRBV29-1 with TRBJ2-1; unclear D gene. Trimming pared 4 bases from V and 5 bases from J, leaving 9 bases between. Looked up from germline, CDR1 is SQVTM and CDR2 is ANQGSEA. The CDR3 loop spans 12 amino acids. This chain's CDR3 is CSVVPSDNEQFF. CDR3 DNA sequence: TGCAGCGTTGTTCCGTCCGACAATGAGCAGTTCTTC.

The chain links TRBV11-3 to TRBJ2-1; TRBD2 matches 7 bases. CDR3 length: 13 amino acids. Germline V gives CDR1 SGHNT, CDR2 YENEEA. With V trimmed by 1 base and J by 9 bases, 3 bases remained unmatched. Here the CDR3 DNA reads TGTGCCAGCAGCTTAGGGGGAGGGAGTGAGCAGTTCTTC. It yields the protein CASSLGGGSEQFF.

This clonotype showed up many times. CDR3 amino acids: CASMVGGGETQYF. The CDR3 DNA sequence: TGTGCCAGCATGGTAGGCGGTGGGGAGACCCAGTACTTC. The V call is TRBV12-3 or TRBV12-4, the J call TRBJ2-5, with D unresolved. With 7 bases removed from V and 5 bases from J, the gap between germline ends came to 14 bases. The CDR3 loop spans 13 amino acids.

V usage is TRBV5-1 and J usage is TRBJ2-3, with 13 bases lining up with TRBD2. Trimming cost V 7 bases and J 1 base; bases outside gene matches: 6. The CDR3 is 16 amino acids. Germline-derived CDR1 and CDR2 are SGHRS and YFSETQ. CDR3 sequence: CASSTGTSGGTDTQYF. The CDR3 coding sequence is TGCGCCAGCTCCACCGGGACTAGCGGGGGCACAGATACGCAGTATTTT.

Sample share makes this clonotype medium-sized (0.01 to 0.1%). The rearrangement joins TRBV7-9 to TRBJ2-3, with 8 bases that match TRBD2. Germline V lookup: CDR1 SEHNR, CDR2 FQNEAQ (reference sequence). This CDR3 region has 13 residues. V trimming: 11 bases; J trimming: 2 bases; junction bases outside the gene matches: 6. CDR3 nucleotide sequence: TGTGCCTTTCAGCGGGAGATCACAGATACGCAGTATTTT. Protein: CAFQREITDTQYF.

This clonotype was counted at least ten times. The chain joins TRBV20-1 to TRBJ2-7, with D unclear. Trimming shortened V by 4 bases and J by 1 base, and 14 bases separated the two germline ends. CDR3 length equals 14 residues. Germline V gene sequence: CDR1 DFQATT, CDR2 SNEGSKA (reference sequence). The CDR3, as DNA: TGCAGTGCTAAGTTTACTTCTCGGTCCTACGAGCAGTACTTC. This translates into CSAKFTSRSYEQYF.

This clonotype was seen repeatedly, ten times or more. This chain joins TRBV29-1 and TRBJ1-2, with 7 bases matching TRBD1. CDR3 length: 13 residues. Germline V gene lookup returns CDR1 SQVTM and CDR2 ANQGSEA. V gave up 6 bases and J gave up 3 bases; unmatched junction bases: 7. CDR3 bases: TGCAGCGTGAAACCAGGGGGGGACTATGGCTACACCTTC. Translating gives CSVKPGGDYGYTF.

This clonotype was detected ten times or more. J is TRBJ1-2 and V is TRBV12-3 or TRBV12-4, with D perhaps matching TRBD1 (5 bases). This CDR3 has 14 amino acids. V was cut by 1 base and J by 5 bases, with 11 bases left in between. As DNA, the CDR3 is TGTGCCAGCAGTTTAGGGACACTAGCTTATGGCTACACCTTC. Translation gives CASSLGTLAYGYTF.

The chain recombines TRBV2 with TRBJ2-7; 8 nucleotides line up with TRBD1. V gave up 6 bases and J gave up 3 bases; unmatched junction bases: 10. In germline, CDR1 is SNHLY, CDR2 FYNNEI. The CDR3 consists of 15 residues. The CDR3 protein is CASSEISGTGYEQYF. Here the CDR3 DNA reads TGTGCCAGCAGCGAGATTTCCGGGACAGGCTACGAGCAGTACTTC.

This clonotype has just a few counts. The chain joins TRBV4-2 to TRBJ2-5; possible D gene TRBD2, 5 bases. This CDR3 contains 15 residues. Trimming took off 1 base at V and 1 base at J, with 10 bases between the two ends. Germline CDR1 LGHNA, CDR2 YNFKEQ. CDR3 nucleotides: TGTGCCAGCAGCCAAGGAGGGCAGTTCCAAGAGACCCAGTACTTC. It translates to CASSQGGQFQETQYF.

This clonotype has at least ten counts. The chain uses TRBV5-6 and TRBJ2-2; no firm D call. There are 17 residues in the CDR3. Germline lookup yields CDR1 SGHDT and CDR2 YYEEEE. Trimming left V 0 bases short and J 9 bases short, with 21 bases between. CDR3 DNA: TGTGCCAGCAGCTTGGCAGGAATGTCGCCGGGCGCCCGGGAGCTGTTTTTT. It is translated as CASSLAGMSPGARELFF.

In this sample, this clonotype turned up many times. V and J are TRBV12-3 or TRBV12-4 and TRBJ1-2; D is uncertain. CDR3 length: 16 amino acids. Trimming left V 0 bases short and J 6 bases short, with 17 bases between. The CDR3 loop reads CASSLAPNARGHGYTF. CDR3 DNA: TGTGCCAGCAGTTTAGCGCCGAACGCCCGAGGTCATGGCTACACCTTC.

This clonotype turned up a few times. Germline is not matched at one junction end, which may reflect a read error. CDR3 sequence (DNA): TGTGCCATCAGTACAACAGGGTCTGCATGGATCTTT. Encoded protein: CAISTTGSAWIF. The chain carries TRBV10-3 and TRBJ1-1; weak D call: TRBD1 (6 bases). Germline V CDR1 and CDR2: ENHRY, SYGVKD. The CDR3 is 12 residues long.

This clonotype was detected ten times or more. This chain connects TRBV20-1 to TRBJ1-1; no clear D gene. Germline V CDR1 and CDR2: DFQATT, SNEGSKA (reference sequence). Between the trimmed V and J ends, which lost 2 bases and 4 bases, there was a span of 5 bases. This CDR3 spans 11 amino acids. The CDR3, as DNA: TGCAGTGCTAGAAAGAGCACTGAAGCTTTCTTT. It encodes CSARKSTEAFF.

The V call is TRBV2, the J call TRBJ2-1; possibly TRBD1 or TRBD2 for D (5 bases each). The germline gives CDR1 SNHLY, CDR2 FYNNEI. V was clipped by 10 bases and J by 12 bases, with 19 bases between them. The CDR3 spans 12 residues. CDR3 region: CATRQMMGPQFF. The DNA of the CDR3 is TGTGCCACCAGGCAGATGATGGGACCGCAGTTCTTC. Based on the CDR3 plus reference TRBV2 and TRBJ2-1, the full variable domain is EPEVTQTPSHQVTQMGQEVILRCVPISNHLYFYWYRQILGQKVEFLVSFYNNEISEKSEIFDDQFSVERPDGSNFTLKIRSTKLEDSAMYFCATRQMMGPQFFGPGTRLTVL.

This clonotype is medium-sized in the sample. The chain recombines TRBV7-2 with TRBJ1-2; TRBD1 matches at 7 bases. The CDR3 has 14 residues. V dropped 7 bases and J dropped 5; count of bases not matched to a gene: 10. Germline loops: CDR1 SGHTA, CDR2 FQGNSA. The CDR3 DNA is TGTGCCAGCATCGTGCAGGGGGTAGAGTATGGCTACACCTTC. Encoded protein: CASIVQGVEYGYTF.

The chain employs TRBV20-1 and TRBJ1-4; D ambiguous. V gave up 0 bases and J gave up 7 bases, with 12 bases separating them. In germline, CDR1 is DFQATT, CDR2 SNEGSKA (reference sequence). This CDR3 region has 14 residues. CDR3 sequence reads: CSARDRLGGEKLFF. The CDR3 DNA reads TGCAGTGCTAGAGATAGACTCGGAGGTGAAAAACTGTTTTTT.

This clonotype has just a few counts. V is TRBV14 and J is TRBJ1-1; a possible D gene is TRBD1 (5 bases). Trimming left V 3 bases short and J 10 bases short, with 15 bases between. Germline-derived CDR1 and CDR2 are SGHDN and FVKESK. The CDR3 runs 13 residues. In DNA form, the CDR3 reads TGTGCCAGCAGCCACGTGACAGCTAATGGAGCTTTCTTT. It yields the protein CASSHVTANGAFF.

This clonotype was observed many times. The rearrangement uses TRBV9 and TRBJ1-1; 9 bases are shared with TRBD1. The CDR3 is made up of 18 amino acids. From germline, CDR1 is SGDLS and CDR2 YYNGEE. Trimming took 2 bases from V and 4 from J; bases not matched to a gene: 15. The CDR3 loop reads CASSVTPGTGYSSTEAFF. The CDR3 bases are TGTGCCAGCAGCGTTACCCCCGGGACAGGGTATAGTAGCACTGAAGCTTTCTTT.

This clonotype was detected a few times. This chain uses TRBV7-2 with TRBJ1-1; D is unclear. The ends were cut back, 5 bases at V and 6 bases at J, with 16 bases in the middle. The CDR3 spans 14 residues. In germline, CDR1 is SGHTA, CDR2 FQGNSA. The DNA of the CDR3 is TGTGCCAGCAGCCCGCGTGATGCCGGCCCTGAAGCTTTCTTT. Translated, it gives CASSPRDAGPEAFF.

This clonotype was picked up many times. The chain links TRBV6-1 to TRBJ2-7; 8 nucleotides line up with TRBD1. This CDR3 has 17 amino acids. With V trimmed by 5 bases and J by 0 bases, 12 bases remained unmatched. The germline V gene has CDR1 MNHNS and CDR2 SASEGT. CDR3 coding DNA: TGTGCCAGCAGTCGATTGACCTGGACAGGGAGCTCCTACGAGCAGTACTTC. It is translated as CASSRLTWTGSSYEQYF.

The chain carries TRBV20-1 and TRBJ2-1; TRBD2 agrees at 8 bases. V was pared by 5 bases and J by 7 bases, with 16 bases of the junction left unmatched. Germline-derived CDR1 and CDR2 are DFQATT and SNEGSKA (reference sequence). CDR3 length equals 16 residues. CDR3 DNA sequence: TGCAGTGCTCCGAACCGAGCCGGGAGGGCCGTAAATGAGCAGTTCTTC. It encodes CSAPNRAGRAVNEQFF.

The sample holds many counts of this clonotype. V gene TRBV5-1 combines with J gene TRBJ2-2, with D maybe TRBD1 (6 bases). Trimming removed 4 bases from V and 5 bases from J, with 12 bases in between. The CDR3 extends over 14 amino acids. Per the germline V gene, CDR1 is SGHRS and CDR2 is YFSETQ. The CDR3 is CASSADSPTGELFF. The CDR3 DNA reads TGCGCCAGCAGCGCGGACAGTCCAACCGGGGAGCTGTTTTTT.

At least ten counts were recorded for this clonotype. CDR3 region: CSAEGGTDTQYF. For the CDR3, the DNA is TGCAGCGCCGAAGGGGGCACAGATACGCAGTATTTT. The chain is built from TRBV29-1 and TRBJ2-3; TRBD1 might be the D (5 bases). Germline V lookup: CDR1 SQVTM, CDR2 ANQGSEA. The CDR3 is 12 amino acids. The ends were cut back, 7 bases at V and 1 base at J, with 9 bases in the middle.

The V call is TRBV5-1, the J call TRBJ2-3; D gene ambiguous. Germline V gene data show CDR1 as SGHRS and CDR2 as YFSETQ. The CDR3 covers 14 residues. V lost 0 bases to trimming and J lost 3 bases, with 8 bases between them. The CDR3 DNA reads TGCGCCAGCAGCTTGGCTCTGGGGACAGATACGCAGTATTTT. Protein product: CASSLALGTDTQYF. The full variable domain, rest sourced from reference TRBV5-1 and TRBJ2-3, is KAGVTQTPRYLIKTRGQQVTLSCSPISGHRSVSWYQQTPGQGLQFLFEYFSETQRNKGNFPGRFSGRQFSNSRSEMNVSTLELGDSALYLCASSLALGTDTQYFGPGTRLTVL.

The chain uses TRBV20-1 and TRBJ1-2, with D unclear. This CDR3 comprises 14 residues. The ends were cut back, 0 bases at V and 4 bases at J, with 12 bases in the middle. Germline CDR1 and CDR2: DFQATT and SNEGSKA (reference sequence). As DNA, the CDR3 is TGCAGTGCTAGAGATCATCGGTCCTCCTATGGCTACACCTTC. The encoded protein is CSARDHRSSYGYTF.

This clonotype was observed at least ten times. The V call is TRBV10-3, the J call TRBJ2-5; 8 bases align to TRBD1. The J segment lost 4 bases and the V segment lost 4 bases, leaving 8 bases of the junction unmatched. CDR3 length: 15 amino acids. Germline V CDR1 and CDR2: ENHRY, SYGVKD. The DNA of the CDR3 is TGTGCCATCAGTGGCCAGGACAGGGTGTTAGAGACCCAGTACTTC. The encoded protein is CAISGQDRVLETQYF.

This clonotype was observed a handful of times. The junction differs from germline at one of its ends, possibly a read error. The CDR3 sequence is CASSLVFGAQETQYF. In DNA form, the CDR3 reads TGTGCTAGCAGCTTAGTTTTCGGGGCCCAAGAGACCCAGTACTTC. The chain uses TRBV7-7 and TRBJ2-5; D tentatively fits TRBD1 or TRBD2 (5 bases each). From germline, CDR1 is SSHAT and CDR2 FNYEAQ (reference sequence). The CDR3 is made up of 15 amino acids.

Comment on this clonotype: This sequence is one base from a far larger clone and is likely a read error. V and J are TRBV2 and TRBJ1-4, with unresolved D. The CDR3 has 11 residues. V was trimmed by 5 bases and J by 4 bases, leaving 2 bases between them. Germline V gene sequence: CDR1 SNHLY, CDR2 FYNNEI. The CDR3 DNA sequence: TGTGCCAGCAGTTTTAATGAAAAACTGTTTTTT. Translation: CASSFNEKLFF.